The 14 T cell receptor beta chains in this list originate from one sample, sequenced in a study of naive and memory T cell subsets. Their recognized antigens are unknown. Study results and limitations: Especially in CD8 cells, naive repertoires contained a few larger clonotypes, possibly CD45RA-re-expressing memory cells.

The beta constant-region primer was an equimolar mix of two oligonucleotides covering TRBC1 and TRBC2. Four rounds of PCR amplified the ligated cDNA using nested alpha and beta constant-region primers plus SP2. TCRdb re-analysed the UMI-ligation and nested PCR reads in MiXCR, keeping a single row per CDR3 protein. The sample has tens of thousands of distinct CDR3 sequences, roughly 12% seen once. The specimen was naive CD4+ T cells from blood. The receptors here all came from a human donor in good health.

This clonotype was found many times. J is TRBJ2-6 and V is TRBV2; tentative D call: TRBD1 (6 bases). The germline V gene has CDR1 SNHLY and CDR2 FYNNEI. Trimming stripped 10 bases from V and 1 base from J, with 8 bases between. The CDR3 sequence is 13 residues long. The CDR3 DNA is TGTGCCATAGGGGGATCTGGGGCCAACGTCCTGACTTTC. This encodes CAIGGSGANVLTF. The variable domain in full, completed from reference TRBV2 and TRBJ2-6, reads EPEVTQTPSHQVTQMGQEVILRCVPISNHLYFYWYRQILGQKVEFLVSFYNNEISEKSEIFDDQFSVERPDGSNFTLKIRSTKLEDSAMYFCAIGGSGANVLTFGAGSRLTVL.

This clonotype was observed at least ten times. The chain recombines TRBV5-6 with TRBJ2-1; tentatively, D is TRBD2 (6 bases). CDR1 and CDR2 from the germline V gene are SGHDT and YYEEEE. This CDR3 contains 13 residues. V was shortened by 0 bases and J by 10 bases, with 11 bases between the two germline ends. CDR3 region: CASSLEEGREQFF. The DNA of the CDR3 is TGTGCCAGCAGCTTGGAGGAGGGAAGGGAGCAGTTCTTC. The complete variable domain, with remaining parts taken from reference TRBV5-6 and TRBJ2-1, reads DAGVTQSPTHLIKTRGQQVTLRCSPKSGHDTVSWYQQALGQGPQFIFQYYEEEERQRGNFPDRFSGHQFPNYSSELNVNALLLGDSALYLCASSLEEGREQFFGPGTRLTVL.

The rearrangement joins TRBV5-1 to TRBJ2-7; D not resolved. CDR1 SGHRS and CDR2 YFSETQ come from the germline V gene. Trimming removed 4 bases from V and 0 bases from J, with 17 bases in between. The CDR3 contains 16 residues. Written as DNA, the CDR3 is TGCGCCAGCAGCCCCGTAGGGCAGAGTAGCTCCTACGAGCAGTACTTC. This codes for CASSPVGQSSSYEQYF. The whole variable domain, remainder taken from reference TRBV5-1 and TRBJ2-7, is KAGVTQTPRYLIKTRGQQVTLSCSPISGHRSVSWYQQTPGQGLQFLFEYFSETQRNKGNFPGRFSGRQFSNSRSEMNVSTLELGDSALYLCASSPVGQSSSYEQYFGPGTRLTVT.

This chain uses TRBV7-2 with TRBJ2-5; D unresolved. Trimming pared 8 bases from V and 5 bases from J, leaving 18 bases between. Germline loops: CDR1 SGHTA, CDR2 FQGNSA. This CDR3 has 14 amino acids. The CDR3: CASGYDSAGETQYF. The CDR3 DNA is TGTGCCAGCGGCTACGACTCAGCCGGGGAGACCCAGTACTTC.

This clonotype was seen ten or more times. The V call is TRBV28, the J call TRBJ2-1; the D gene could be TRBD1 or TRBD2 (5 bases each). Germline V gives CDR1 MDHEN, CDR2 SYDVKM. The CDR3 runs to 12 residues. Trimming took 2 bases from V and 10 from J, leaving 9 bases between them. CDR3 in DNA: TGTGCCAGCAGTTTACTGGGGGTCGAGCAGTTCTTC. As protein: CASSLLGVEQFF. The variable domain in full, with the rest retrieved from reference TRBV28 and TRBJ2-1, is DVKVTQSSRYLVKRTGEKVFLECVQDMDHENMFWYRQDPGLGLRLIYFSYDVKMKEKGDIPEGYSVSREKKERFSLILESASTNQTSMYLCASSLLGVEQFFGPGTRLTVL.

The rearrangement uses TRBV12-3 or TRBV12-4 and TRBJ1-3; tentatively, D is TRBD1 (6 bases). V was clipped by 8 bases and J by 2 bases, with 13 bases between them. This CDR3 is built from 14 residues. CDR3 coding DNA: TGTGCCAGCCTCATCCGGGGGCCTGGAAACACCATATATTTT. Its translation: CASLIRGPGNTIYF.

The J gene is TRBJ2-1, the V gene TRBV7-9; D remains ambiguous. Trimming removed 4 bases from V and 0 bases from J, with 10 bases in between. Germline values: CDR1 SEHNR, CDR2 FQNEAQ (reference sequence). This CDR3 region has 15 residues. The CDR3 protein is CASSSVTSSYNEQFF. CDR3 sequence (DNA): TGTGCCAGCAGCTCCGTTACAAGCTCCTACAATGAGCAGTTCTTC.

The table lists this clonotype with many counts. The genes are TRBV3-1 and TRBJ2-1; D call uncertain. V gave up 3 bases and J gave up 0 bases, with 9 bases separating them. CDR1 LGHDT and CDR2 YNNKEL come from the germline V gene (reference sequence). This CDR3 comprises 15 residues. The CDR3: CASSHRRSSYNEQFF. The CDR3 DNA reads as TGTGCCAGCAGCCATAGACGGAGCTCCTACAATGAGCAGTTCTTC.

This clonotype occurred many times. The gene calls are TRBV15 and TRBJ2-7; D remains ambiguous. Germline lookup yields CDR1 LNHNV and CDR2 YYDKDF (reference sequence). The V gene lost 0 bases and the J gene lost 1 base, with 1 base spanning the gap. The CDR3 covers 12 residues. CDR3 sequence (DNA): TGTGCCACCAGCAGAGAGTCCTACGAGCAGTACTTC. It codes for CATSRESYEQYF.

This clonotype was found many times. The genes are TRBV20-1 and TRBJ1-5, with unresolved D. V was pared by 5 bases and J by 4 bases, with 12 bases between. The germline CDR1 and CDR2 sequences are DFQATT and SNEGSKA (reference sequence). The CDR3 consists of 13 residues. DNA for the CDR3: TGCAGTGCTCGGCGAGGTGGGAATCAGCCCCAGCATTTT. It translates to CSARRGGNQPQHF.

The rearrangement joins TRBV20-1 to TRBJ1-5, with 8 bases identical to TRBD1. The CDR3 is made up of 16 amino acids. V gave up 3 bases and J gave up 3 bases; unmatched junction bases: 10. Per germline, CDR1 DFQATT and CDR2 SNEGSKA (reference sequence). The CDR3, as DNA: TGCAGTGCTAGCCCGTATAAGGACAGGGCCAATCAGCCCCAGCATTTT. Amino acid sequence: CSASPYKDRANQPQHF.

V is TRBV20-1 and J is TRBJ2-5; TRBD2 might be the D (6 bases). This CDR3 has 14 residues. Trimming removed 3 bases from V and 5 bases from J, with 16 bases in between. The germline V gene encodes CDR1 DFQATT and CDR2 SNEGSKA (reference sequence). CDR3 in DNA: TGCAGTGCTAGTGCGCTAGCGAAATTTGAGACCCAGTACTTC. It is translated as CSASALAKFETQYF.

This clonotype was recorded a few times. The rearrangement uses TRBV7-2 and TRBJ1-1; weak D call: TRBD1 (6 bases). Trimming shortened V by 5 bases and J by 11 bases, and 21 bases separated the two germline ends. Germline V gene data show CDR1 as SGHTA and CDR2 as FQGNSA. The CDR3 is made up of 14 amino acids. The DNA for the CDR3 is TGTGCCAGCAGCCAGGGGCAGGGTCCCTTTGGGGCTTTCTTT. Translating it yields CASSQGQGPFGAFF.

J is TRBJ2-7 and V is TRBV4-3; D tentatively reads TRBD1 or TRBD2 (5 bases each). The CDR3 consists of 15 residues. V gave up 2 bases and J gave up 6 bases, with 17 bases separating them. Germline CDR1 LGHNA, CDR2 YSLEER. CDR3 region: CASSQTGARVSEQYF. The DNA of the CDR3 is TGCGCCAGCAGCCAAACCGGGGCCAGGGTTTCCGAGCAGTACTTC.